A selection of T cell receptor beta chains follows, all from one sample in a study of OX40 agonist ivuxolimab in advanced cancers. Generated by immunoSEQ multiplex PCR, the TCRdb table keeps only in-frame clones and is missing some. This table holds about 84,000 clones, about 91% found once. Source: CD4+ or CD8+ T cells sorted from blood, taken in a trial of the OX40 agonist ivuxolimab. The receptors originated from an adult with an advanced solid tumor such as melanoma, head and neck, liver or kidney cancer. The CDR3 runs from the conserved cysteine through the conserved F or W. Fields, in order: V gene, J gene, CDR3 length, clone size, D gene, CDR3 protein, CDR3 DNA. A D gene is named only where the DNA matches it firmly. Rows may omit the clone size; those that give it use once, few, many or a size class.

TRBV15,TRBJ2-1,15,-,-,CATSRDLSGYNEQFF,TGTGCCACCAGCAGAGATTTGTCCGGTTACAATGAGCAGTTCTTC
TRBV4-3,TRBJ1-1,13,-,TRBD1,CASRFNRGTEAFF,TGCGCCAGCAGATTCAACAGGGGCACTGAAGCTTTCTTT
TRBV7-2,TRBJ2-7,13,few,TRBD1,CASSSGQGREQYF,TGTGCCAGCAGCTCGGGACAGGGTCGGGAGCAGTACTTC
TRBV28,TRBJ1-5,18,once,TRBD1,CASSRKGLGRGYGQPQHF,TGTGCCAGCAGTCGCAAAGGTTTGGGCAGGGGGTACGGTCAGCCCCAGCATTTT
TRBV18,TRBJ2-5,14,-,-,CASSPAAQGETQYF,TGTGCCAGCTCACCAGCGGCCCAAGGAGAGACCCAGTACTTC
TRBV30,TRBJ1-2,15,-,-,CAWSVPRGGRYGYTF,TGTGCCTGGAGTGTTCCCCGGGGAGGGAGATATGGCTACACCTTC
TRBV2,TRBJ1-4,16,-,-,CASSEEGYLPNEKLFF,TGTGCCAGCAGTGAAGAGGGGTATTTGCCTAATGAAAAACTGTTTTTT
TRBV9,TRBJ2-2,15,-,-,CASSARPAATGELFF,TGTGCCAGCAGCGCTCGACCCGCGGCCACCGGGGAGCTGTTTTTT
TRBV7-9,TRBJ2-1,15,-,TRBD1,CASSPWTGRIYEQFF,TGTGCCAGCAGCCCGTGGACAGGGCGGATCTATGAGCAGTTCTTC
TRBV5-1,TRBJ1-2,14,-,TRBD1,CASSLAGGGYGYTF,TGCGCCAGCAGCTTGGCAGGGGGTGGCTATGGCTACACCTTC
TRBV7-9,TRBJ2-7,16,once,TRBD1,CASSSTGTGGAYEQYF,TGTGCCAGCAGCTCCACCGGGACAGGGGGTGCCTACGAGCAGTACTTC
TRBV5-6,TRBJ2-1,16,-,TRBD2,CASSRLAGEVYNEQFF,TGTGCCAGCAGCCGACTAGCGGGAGAAGTTTACAATGAGCAGTTCTTC
TRBV27,TRBJ2-7,13,once,-,CASRLGQGYEQYF,TGTGCCAGCAGGTTGGGGCAGGGCTACGAGCAGTACTTC
TRBV2,TRBJ1-5,13,-,-,CASSDLSNQPQHF,TGTGCCAGCAGTGATCTGAGCAATCAGCCCCAGCATTTT
TRBV4-2,TRBJ2-7,17,-,TRBD1,CASSQAPPTGGFYEQYF,TGTGCCAGCAGCCAAGCCCCCCCGACAGGGGGCTTCTACGAGCAGTACTTC
TRBV9,TRBJ1-1,15,-,-,CASTSQPGRNTEAFF,TGTGCCAGTACCTCTCAACCAGGGAGGAACACTGAAGCTTTCTTT
TRBV2,TRBJ2-1,15,-,TRBD1,CASSERGQSYNEQFF,TGTGCCAGCAGTGAGAGGGGACAGTCCTACAATGAGCAGTTCTTC
TRBV30,TRBJ1-2,16,-,-,CAWSVSGWDPDYGYTF,TGTGCCTGGAGTGTATCAGGGTGGGACCCTGACTATGGCTACACCTTC
TRBV7-8,TRBJ2-2,14,-,-,CASSVLDRTGELFF,TGTGCCAGCAGCGTACTAGACAGAACCGGGGAGCTGTTTTTT
TRBV4-2,TRBJ2-1,16,few,TRBD1,CASSAGTGVYGDEQFF,TGTGCCAGCAGCGCCGGGACAGGGGTCTATGGGGATGAGCAGTTCTTC
TRBV28,TRBJ1-5,17,once,-,CASNLRAGRYSNQPQHF,TGTGCCAGCAATCTGCGGGCGGGGCGCTATAGCAATCAGCCCCAGCATTTT
TRBV5-1,TRBJ2-7,18,-,TRBD2,CASRKSVTSGKTVYEQYF,TGCGCCAGCAGGAAGTCCGTGACTAGCGGGAAAACCGTCTACGAGCAGTACTTC
TRBV5-1,TRBJ1-1,15,-,TRBD1,CASSARTGGVSEAFF,TGCGCCAGCAGCGCCCGGACAGGGGGGGTTTCTGAAGCTTTCTTT
TRBV5-4,TRBJ2-7,14,-,-,CASSTGTTPYEQYF,TGTGCCAGCAGTACCGGGACAACCCCCTACGAGCAGTACTTC
TRBV5-1,TRBJ2-5,18,-,TRBD2,CASSIRFSGGRYQETQYF,TGCGCCAGCAGCATCCGGTTTAGCGGGGGCCGATACCAAGAGACCCAGTACTTC
TRBV11-2,TRBJ2-5,16,few,TRBD1,CASSRRTGLDQETQYF,TGTGCCAGCAGCCGAAGGACAGGGCTGGACCAAGAGACCCAGTACTTC
TRBV7-9,TRBJ1-1,14,-,-,CASSLGSWNTEAFF,TGTGCCAGCAGCTTAGGGAGTTGGAACACTGAAGCTTTCTTT
TRBV9,TRBJ2-3,13,-,-,CASSVGWEDTQYF,TGTGCCAGCAGTGTAGGTTGGGAAGATACGCAGTATTTT
TRBV18,TRBJ1-1,15,-,-,CATFLGGAGNTEAFF,TGTGCCACCTTCTTAGGGGGGGCGGGGAACACTGAAGCTTTCTTT
TRBV11-1,TRBJ2-1,12,-,-,CASRDLDNEQFF,TGTGCCAGCAGAGATCTAGACAATGAGCAGTTCTTC
TRBV5-1,TRBJ2-7,15,-,-,CASSLNPFRGYEQYF,TGCGCCAGCAGCTTGAATCCGTTCCGGGGTTACGAGCAGTACTTC
TRBV5-1,TRBJ2-1,15,-,TRBD2,CASTGLAGGPGEQFF,TGCGCCAGCACGGGACTAGCGGGGGGGCCCGGTGAGCAGTTCTTC
TRBV2,TRBJ1-1,13,few,TRBD1,CASSTGEGTEAFF,TGTGCCAGCTCGACAGGGGAGGGGACTGAAGCTTTCTTT
TRBV5-1,TRBJ2-2,16,-,-,CASSLDRIGAGGELFF,TGCGCCAGCAGCTTGGATAGAATTGGAGCCGGCGGGGAGCTGTTTTTT
TRBV9,TRBJ2-3,13,once,-,CASSVALTDTQYF,TGTGCCAGCAGCGTAGCTTTAACAGATACGCAGTATTTT
TRBV2,TRBJ2-3,13,-,-,CASSLGSTDTQYF,TGTGCCAGCAGCCTGGGTAGCACAGATACGCAGTATTTT
TRBV27,TRBJ2-7,14,-,TRBD1,CASSMQTGGYEQYF,TGTGCCAGCAGTATGCAAACAGGGGGCTACGAGCAGTACTTC
TRBV7-2,TRBJ1-3,14,-,TRBD1,CASRPTGLGNTIYF,TGTGCCAGCAGACCGACAGGGCTCGGAAACACCATATATTTT
TRBV15,TRBJ1-6,13,-,-,CATSRGRNSPLHF,TGTGCTACCTCCAGGGGTCGGAATTCACCCCTCCACTTT
TRBV5-1,TRBJ2-5,16,once,TRBD2,CASSLSVAGGGETQYF,TGCGCCAGCAGCTTGTCGGTAGCGGGAGGAGGGGAGACCCAGTACTTC
TRBV11-2,TRBJ1-3,15,-,-,CASRSPGRNGNTIYF,TGTGCCAGCAGATCACCGGGGCGCAATGGAAACACCATATATTTT
TRBV7-9,TRBJ1-1,12,-,-,CASSVRDLEAFF,TGTGCCAGCAGCGTGAGGGACCTTGAAGCTTTCTTT
TRBV5-1,TRBJ1-4,15,-,-,CASSLATSTNEKLFF,TGCGCCAGCAGCTTGGCGACTTCAACTAATGAAAAACTGTTTTTT
TRBV6-4,TRBJ2-7,13,-,-,CASSVRRHYEQYF,TGTGCCAGCAGTGTGCGCCGGCACTACGAGCAGTACTTC
TRBV5-1,TRBJ2-5,13,-,-,CASSLVPGETQYF,TGCGCCAGCAGCTTGGTCCCGGGAGAGACCCAGTACTTC
TRBV5-1,TRBJ1-6,14,-,TRBD1,CASARDRENSPLHF,TGCGCCAGCGCCCGGGACAGGGAGAATTCACCCCTCCACTTT
TRBV5-1,TRBJ2-1,15,once,-,CASSPEGALGNEQFF,TGCGCCAGCAGCCCCGAAGGTGCGCTAGGTAATGAGCAGTTCTTC
TRBV5-1,TRBJ1-6,16,-,-,CASSLAISGTNSPLHF,TGCGCCAGCAGCTTGGCCATCTCAGGGACCAATTCACCCCTCCACTTT
TRBV27,TRBJ1-4,14,-,TRBD1,CASSPNRGDEKLFF,TGTGCCAGCAGTCCAAACAGGGGCGATGAAAAACTGTTTTTT